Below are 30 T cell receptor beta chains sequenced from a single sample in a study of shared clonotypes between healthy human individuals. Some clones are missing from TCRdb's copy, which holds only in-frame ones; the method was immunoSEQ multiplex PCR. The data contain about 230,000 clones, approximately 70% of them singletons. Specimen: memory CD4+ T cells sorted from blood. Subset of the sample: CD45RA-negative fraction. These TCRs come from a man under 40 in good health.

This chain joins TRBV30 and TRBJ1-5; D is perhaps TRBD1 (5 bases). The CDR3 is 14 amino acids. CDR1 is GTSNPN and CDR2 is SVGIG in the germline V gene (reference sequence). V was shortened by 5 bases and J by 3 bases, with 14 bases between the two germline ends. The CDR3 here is CAWFSAGHNQPQHF. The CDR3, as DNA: TGTGCCTGGTTCTCCGCCGGACACAATCAGCCCCAGCATTTT.

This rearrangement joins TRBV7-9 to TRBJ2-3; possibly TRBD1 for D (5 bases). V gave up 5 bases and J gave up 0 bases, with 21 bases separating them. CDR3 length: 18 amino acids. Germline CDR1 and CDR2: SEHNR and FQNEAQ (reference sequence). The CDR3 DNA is TGTGCCAGCAGCCTCCCGTTCAGATTGGCAGGGAGCACAGATACGCAGTATTTT. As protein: CASSLPFRLAGSTDTQYF.

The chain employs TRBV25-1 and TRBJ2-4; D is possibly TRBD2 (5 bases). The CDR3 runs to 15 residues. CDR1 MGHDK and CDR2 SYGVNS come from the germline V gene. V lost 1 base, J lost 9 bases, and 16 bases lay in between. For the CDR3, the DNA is TGTGCCAGCAGTGAATCGTCGGGGTGGGGAACCATTCAGTACTTC. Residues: CASSESSGWGTIQYF.

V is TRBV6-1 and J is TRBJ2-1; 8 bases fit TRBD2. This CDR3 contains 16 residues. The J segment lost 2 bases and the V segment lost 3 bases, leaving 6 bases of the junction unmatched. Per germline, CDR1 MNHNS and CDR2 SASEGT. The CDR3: CASSETGAGAYNEQFF. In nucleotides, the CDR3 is TGTGCCAGCAGTGAGACGGGAGCGGGAGCCTACAATGAGCAGTTCTTC.

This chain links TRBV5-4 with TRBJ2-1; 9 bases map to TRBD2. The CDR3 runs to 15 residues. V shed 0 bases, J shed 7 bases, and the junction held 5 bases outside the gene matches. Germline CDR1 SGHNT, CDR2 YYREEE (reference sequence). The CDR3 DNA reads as TGTGCCAGCAGCTTGGGGGGGACTAGCATGAATGAGCAGTTCTTC. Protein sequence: CASSLGGTSMNEQFF. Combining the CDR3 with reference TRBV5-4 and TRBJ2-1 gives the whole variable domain ETGVTQSPTHLIKTRGQQVTLRCSSQSGHNTVSWYQQALGQGPQFIFQYYREEENGRGNFPPRFSGLQFPNYSSELNVNALELDDSALYLCASSLGGTSMNEQFFGPGTRLTVL.

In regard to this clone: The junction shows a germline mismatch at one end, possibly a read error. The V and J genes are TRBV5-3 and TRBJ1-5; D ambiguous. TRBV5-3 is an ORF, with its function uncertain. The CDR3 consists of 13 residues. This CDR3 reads CASSLGSDQPQHF. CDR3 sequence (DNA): TGTGCCAGCAGCTTAGGGTCCGATCAGCCCCAGCATTTT.

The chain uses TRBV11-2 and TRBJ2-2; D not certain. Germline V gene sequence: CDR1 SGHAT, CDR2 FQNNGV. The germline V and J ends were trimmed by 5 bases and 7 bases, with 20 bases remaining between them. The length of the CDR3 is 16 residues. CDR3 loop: CASSLRGASGYGELFF. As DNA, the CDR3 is TGTGCCAGCAGCCTTAGAGGTGCTTCGGGTTACGGGGAGCTGTTTTTT.

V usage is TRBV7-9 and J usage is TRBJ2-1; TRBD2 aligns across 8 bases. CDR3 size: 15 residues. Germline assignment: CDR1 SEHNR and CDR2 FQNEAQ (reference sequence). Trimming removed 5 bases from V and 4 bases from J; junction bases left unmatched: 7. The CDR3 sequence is CASSRGLAGYNEQFF. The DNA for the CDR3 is TGTGCCAGCAGCCGAGGACTAGCAGGGTACAATGAGCAGTTCTTC.

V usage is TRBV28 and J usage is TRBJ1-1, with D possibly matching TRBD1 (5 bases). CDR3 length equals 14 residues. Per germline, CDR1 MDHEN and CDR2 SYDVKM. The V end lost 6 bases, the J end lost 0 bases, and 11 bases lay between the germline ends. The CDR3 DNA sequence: TGTGCCAGCAGACCGAAAGGGGTGAACACTGAAGCTTTCTTT. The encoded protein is CASRPKGVNTEAFF.

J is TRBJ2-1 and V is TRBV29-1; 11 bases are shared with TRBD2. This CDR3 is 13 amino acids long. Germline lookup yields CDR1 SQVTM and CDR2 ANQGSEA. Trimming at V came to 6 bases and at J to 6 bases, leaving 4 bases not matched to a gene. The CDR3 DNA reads TGCAGCGTACTAGCGGGAGATACCAATGAGCAGTTCTTC. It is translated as CSVLAGDTNEQFF.

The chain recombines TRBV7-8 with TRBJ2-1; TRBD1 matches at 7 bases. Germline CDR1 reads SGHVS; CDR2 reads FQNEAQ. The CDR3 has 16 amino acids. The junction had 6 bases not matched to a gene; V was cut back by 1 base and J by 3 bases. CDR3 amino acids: CASSLVGGQVYNEQFF. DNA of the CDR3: TGTGCCAGCAGCTTAGTAGGGGGCCAAGTCTACAATGAGCAGTTCTTC.

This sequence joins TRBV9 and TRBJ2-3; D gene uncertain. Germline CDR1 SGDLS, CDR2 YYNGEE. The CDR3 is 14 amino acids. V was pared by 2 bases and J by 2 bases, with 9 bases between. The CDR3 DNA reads TGTGCCAGCAGCGTGGATCCGACCACAGATACGCAGTATTTT. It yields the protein CASSVDPTTDTQYF.

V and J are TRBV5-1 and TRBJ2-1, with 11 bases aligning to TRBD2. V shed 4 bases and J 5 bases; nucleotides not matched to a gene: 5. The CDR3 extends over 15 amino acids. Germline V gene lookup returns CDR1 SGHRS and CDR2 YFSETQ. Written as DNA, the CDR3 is TGCGCCAGCAGCAAGGGACTAGCGGATAACAATGAGCAGTTCTTC. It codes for CASSKGLADNNEQFF.

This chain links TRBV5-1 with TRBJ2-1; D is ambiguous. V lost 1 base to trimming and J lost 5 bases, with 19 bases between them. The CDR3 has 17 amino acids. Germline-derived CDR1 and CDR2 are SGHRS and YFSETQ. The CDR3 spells CASSLLGRGVANNEQFF. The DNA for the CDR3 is TGCGCCAGCAGCTTGCTTGGTAGAGGCGTGGCTAACAATGAGCAGTTCTTC.

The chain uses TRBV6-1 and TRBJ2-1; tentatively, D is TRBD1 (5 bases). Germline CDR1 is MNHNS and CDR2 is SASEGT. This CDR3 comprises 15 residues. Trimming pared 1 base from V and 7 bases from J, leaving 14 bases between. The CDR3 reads CASSEEGRSNNEQFF. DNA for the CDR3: TGTGCCAGCAGTGAAGAGGGGCGAAGTAATAATGAGCAGTTCTTC.

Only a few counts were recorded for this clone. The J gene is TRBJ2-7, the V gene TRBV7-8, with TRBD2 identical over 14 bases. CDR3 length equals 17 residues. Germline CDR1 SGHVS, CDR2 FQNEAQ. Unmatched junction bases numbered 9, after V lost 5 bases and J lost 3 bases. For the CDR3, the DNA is TGTGCCAGCAGCCTTAGGAGGACTAGCGGGAGGCTCTACGAGCAGTACTTC. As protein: CASSLRRTSGRLYEQYF.

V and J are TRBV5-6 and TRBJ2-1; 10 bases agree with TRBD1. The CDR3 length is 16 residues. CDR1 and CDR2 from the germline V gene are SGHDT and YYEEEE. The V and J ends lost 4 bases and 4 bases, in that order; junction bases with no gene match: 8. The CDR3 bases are TGTGCCAGCAGCGGCGTTGGACAGGGGGGGTACAATGAGCAGTTCTTC. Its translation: CASSGVGQGGYNEQFF.

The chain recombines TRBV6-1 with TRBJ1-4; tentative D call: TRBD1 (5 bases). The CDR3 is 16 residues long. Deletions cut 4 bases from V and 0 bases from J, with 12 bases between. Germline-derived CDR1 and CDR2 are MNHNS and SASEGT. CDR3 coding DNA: TGTGCCAGCAGTGGAGCCGGGGGGACAACTAATGAAAAACTGTTTTTT. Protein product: CASSGAGGTTNEKLFF.

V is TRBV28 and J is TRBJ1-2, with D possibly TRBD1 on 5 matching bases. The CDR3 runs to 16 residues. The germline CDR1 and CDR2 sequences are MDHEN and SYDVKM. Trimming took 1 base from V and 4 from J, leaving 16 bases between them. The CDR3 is CASSLSVLGDGYGYTF. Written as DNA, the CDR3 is TGTGCCAGCAGTTTATCGGTCCTCGGGGACGGCTATGGCTACACCTTC.

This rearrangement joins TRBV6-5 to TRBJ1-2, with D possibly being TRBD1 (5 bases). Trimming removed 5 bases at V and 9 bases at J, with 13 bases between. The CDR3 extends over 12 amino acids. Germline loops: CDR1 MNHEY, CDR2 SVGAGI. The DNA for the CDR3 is TGTGCCAGCAGTCCCTCGGGGCGGAGCTACACCTTC. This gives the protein CASSPSGRSYTF.

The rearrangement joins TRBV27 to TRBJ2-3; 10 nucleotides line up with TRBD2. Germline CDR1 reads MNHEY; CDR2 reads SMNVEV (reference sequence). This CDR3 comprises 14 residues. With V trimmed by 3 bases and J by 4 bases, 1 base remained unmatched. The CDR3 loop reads CASSFSGRADTQYF. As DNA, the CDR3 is TGTGCCAGCAGTTTCAGCGGGAGGGCAGATACGCAGTATTTT.

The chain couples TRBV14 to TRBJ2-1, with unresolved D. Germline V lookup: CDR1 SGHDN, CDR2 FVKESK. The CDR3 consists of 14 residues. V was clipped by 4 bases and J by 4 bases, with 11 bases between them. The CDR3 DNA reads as TGTGCCAGCAGCCTAAGATTACAATACAATGAGCAGTTCTTC. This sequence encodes CASSLRLQYNEQFF.

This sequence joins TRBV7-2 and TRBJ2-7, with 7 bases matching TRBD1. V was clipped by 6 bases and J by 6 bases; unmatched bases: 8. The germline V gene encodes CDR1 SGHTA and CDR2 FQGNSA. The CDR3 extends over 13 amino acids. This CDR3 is CASRRNRGVEQYF. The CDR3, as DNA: TGTGCCAGCAGACGTAACAGGGGAGTCGAGCAGTACTTC.

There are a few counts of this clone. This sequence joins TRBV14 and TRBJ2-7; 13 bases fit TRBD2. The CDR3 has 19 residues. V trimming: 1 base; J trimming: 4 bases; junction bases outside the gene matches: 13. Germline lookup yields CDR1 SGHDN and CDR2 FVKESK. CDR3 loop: CASSQGSWTSGGKMYEQYF. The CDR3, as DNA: TGTGCCAGCAGCCAAGGTTCTTGGACTAGCGGGGGAAAGATGTACGAGCAGTACTTC.

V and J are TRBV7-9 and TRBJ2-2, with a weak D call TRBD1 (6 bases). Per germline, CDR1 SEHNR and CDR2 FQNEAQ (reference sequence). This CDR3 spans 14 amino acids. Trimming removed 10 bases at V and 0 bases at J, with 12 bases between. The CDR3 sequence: CANKRDTNTGELFF. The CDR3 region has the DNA TGTGCCAACAAACGGGACACGAACACCGGGGAGCTGTTTTTT.

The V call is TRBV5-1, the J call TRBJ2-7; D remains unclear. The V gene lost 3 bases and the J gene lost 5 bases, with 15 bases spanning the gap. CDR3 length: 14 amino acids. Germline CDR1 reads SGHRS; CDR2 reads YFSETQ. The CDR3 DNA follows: TGCGCCAGCAGCTCGATAGGTCTTTCGGACGAGCAGTACTTC. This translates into CASSSIGLSDEQYF.

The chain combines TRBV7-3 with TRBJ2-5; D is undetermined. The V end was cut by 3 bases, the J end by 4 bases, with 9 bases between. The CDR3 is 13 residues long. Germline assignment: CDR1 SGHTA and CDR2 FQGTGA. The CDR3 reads CASSLAVGETQYF. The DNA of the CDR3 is TGTGCCAGCAGCTTGGCTGTGGGAGAGACCCAGTACTTC.

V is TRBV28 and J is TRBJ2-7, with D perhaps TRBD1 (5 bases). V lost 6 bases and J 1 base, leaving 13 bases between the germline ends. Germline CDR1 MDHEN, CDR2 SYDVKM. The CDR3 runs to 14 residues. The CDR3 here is CASSTRAKSYEQYF. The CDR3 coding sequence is TGTGCCAGCAGCACCAGGGCCAAGTCCTACGAGCAGTACTTC.

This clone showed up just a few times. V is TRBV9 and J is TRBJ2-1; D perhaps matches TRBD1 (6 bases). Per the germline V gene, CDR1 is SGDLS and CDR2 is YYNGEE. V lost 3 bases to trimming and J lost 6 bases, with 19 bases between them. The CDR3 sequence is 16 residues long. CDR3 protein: CASSGPGALDSNEQFF. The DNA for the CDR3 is TGTGCCAGCAGCGGCCCAGGGGCGCTGGATTCCAATGAGCAGTTCTTC.

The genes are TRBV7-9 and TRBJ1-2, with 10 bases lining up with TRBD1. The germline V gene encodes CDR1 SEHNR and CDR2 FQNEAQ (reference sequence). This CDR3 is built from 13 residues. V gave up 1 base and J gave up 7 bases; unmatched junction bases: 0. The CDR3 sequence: CASSLGDRGGYTF. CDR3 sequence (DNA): TGTGCCAGCAGCTTAGGGGACAGGGGTGGCTACACCTTC.